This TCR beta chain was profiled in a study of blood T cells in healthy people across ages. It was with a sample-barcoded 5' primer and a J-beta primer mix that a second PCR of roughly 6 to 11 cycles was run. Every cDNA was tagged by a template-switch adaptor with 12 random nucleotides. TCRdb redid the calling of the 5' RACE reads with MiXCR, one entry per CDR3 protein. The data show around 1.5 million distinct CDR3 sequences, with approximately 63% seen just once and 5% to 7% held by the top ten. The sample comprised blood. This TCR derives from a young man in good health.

The CDR3: CASRPGTGFEKLFF. The CDR3 DNA reads as TGTGCCAGCAGACCCGGGACAGGGTTTGAAAAACTGTTTTTT. This chain uses TRBV27 with TRBJ1-4; 9 nucleotides align to TRBD1. The CDR3 runs 14 residues. V lost 6 bases, J lost 7 bases, and 6 bases stayed unmatched. The germline V gene encodes CDR1 MNHEY and CDR2 SMNVEV (reference sequence).